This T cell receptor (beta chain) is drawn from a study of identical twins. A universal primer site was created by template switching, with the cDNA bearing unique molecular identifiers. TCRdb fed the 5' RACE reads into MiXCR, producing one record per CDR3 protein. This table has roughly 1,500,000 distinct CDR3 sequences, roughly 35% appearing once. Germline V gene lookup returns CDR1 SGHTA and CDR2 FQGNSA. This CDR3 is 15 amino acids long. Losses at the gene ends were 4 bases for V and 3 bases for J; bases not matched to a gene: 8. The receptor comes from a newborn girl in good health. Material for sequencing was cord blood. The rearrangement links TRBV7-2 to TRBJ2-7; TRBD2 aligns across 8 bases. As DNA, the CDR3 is TGTGCCAGCAGCTCCTTCAGCGGGAGAAGCTACGAGCAGTACTTC. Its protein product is CASSSFSGRSYEQYF.